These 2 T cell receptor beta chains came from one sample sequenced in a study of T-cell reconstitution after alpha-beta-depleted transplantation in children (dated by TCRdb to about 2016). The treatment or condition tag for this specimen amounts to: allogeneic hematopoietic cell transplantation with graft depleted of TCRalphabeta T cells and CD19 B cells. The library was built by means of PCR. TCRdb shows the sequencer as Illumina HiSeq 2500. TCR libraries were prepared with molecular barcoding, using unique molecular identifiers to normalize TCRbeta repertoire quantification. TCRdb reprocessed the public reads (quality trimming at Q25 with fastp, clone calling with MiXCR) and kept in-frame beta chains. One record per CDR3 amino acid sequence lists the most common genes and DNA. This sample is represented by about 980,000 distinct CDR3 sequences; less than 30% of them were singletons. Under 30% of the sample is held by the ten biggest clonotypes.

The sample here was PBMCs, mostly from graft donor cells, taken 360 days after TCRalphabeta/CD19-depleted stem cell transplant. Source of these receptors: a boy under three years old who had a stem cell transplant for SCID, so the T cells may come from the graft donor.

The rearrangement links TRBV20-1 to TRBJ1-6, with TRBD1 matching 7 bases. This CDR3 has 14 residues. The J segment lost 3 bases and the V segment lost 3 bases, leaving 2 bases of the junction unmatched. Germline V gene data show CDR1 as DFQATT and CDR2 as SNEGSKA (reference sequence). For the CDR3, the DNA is TGCAGTGCTAGGGGGGACAGCTATAATTCACCCCTCCACTTT. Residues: CSARGDSYNSPLHF.

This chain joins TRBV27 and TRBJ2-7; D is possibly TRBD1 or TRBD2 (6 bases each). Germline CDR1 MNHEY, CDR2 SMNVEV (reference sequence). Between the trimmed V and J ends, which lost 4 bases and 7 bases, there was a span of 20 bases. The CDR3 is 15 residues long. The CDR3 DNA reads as TGTGCCAGCAGTTCCGCCGGGATAGGGGGGCGGGAGCAGTACTTC. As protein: CASSSAGIGGREQYF.